The subject of this entry is one T cell receptor beta chain. The sample belongs to a study of blood T cell repertoires in COVID-19. Looking at the study overall: The origin of the acute and convalescent COVID-19 samples was the United States, Italy and Spain. PBMCs, B-cell-depleted T cells, or T cells provided the cDNA or gDNA that made up the material.

Libraries were prepared by immunoSEQ multiplex PCR; TCRdb keeps only in-frame clonotypes and omits some of them. The sample carries a few hundred thousand clones, around 80% recorded once. Recruitment covered 20 to 25 US areas and drew participants whose ages spanned 18 to 89 years. Sequenced sample: PBMCs or T cells enriched from blood (not recorded which). The receptor's source is a young man with acute COVID-19.

The CDR3 loop is CAWGLAGNTGELFF. CDR3 nucleotide sequence: TGTGCCTGGGGGCTAGCGGGGAACACCGGGGAGCTGTTTTTT. The rearrangement links TRBV30 to TRBJ2-2; TRBD2 matches at 8 bases. The germline V gene has CDR1 GTSNPN and CDR2 SVGIG (reference sequence). The CDR3 runs to 14 residues. The V segment lost 5 bases and the J segment 1 base; nucleotides outside the gene matches: 3.